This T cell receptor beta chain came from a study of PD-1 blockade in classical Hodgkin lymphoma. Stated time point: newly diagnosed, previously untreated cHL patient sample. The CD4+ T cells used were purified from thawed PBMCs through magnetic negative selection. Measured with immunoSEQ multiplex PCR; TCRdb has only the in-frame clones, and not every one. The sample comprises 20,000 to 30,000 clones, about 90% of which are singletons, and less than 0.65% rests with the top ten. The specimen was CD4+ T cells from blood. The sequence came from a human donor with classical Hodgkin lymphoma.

In DNA form, the CDR3 reads TGCAGCACGACTGGGGGTTACAATGAGCAGTTCTTC. Amino acid sequence: CSTTGGYNEQFF. The chain has TRBV29-1 and TRBJ2-1; either TRBD1 or TRBD2 may fit D (5 bases each). CDR3 length equals 12 residues. Germline assignment: CDR1 SQVTM and CDR2 ANQGSEA. V shed 8 bases and J shed 4 bases, with 12 bases lying between them.